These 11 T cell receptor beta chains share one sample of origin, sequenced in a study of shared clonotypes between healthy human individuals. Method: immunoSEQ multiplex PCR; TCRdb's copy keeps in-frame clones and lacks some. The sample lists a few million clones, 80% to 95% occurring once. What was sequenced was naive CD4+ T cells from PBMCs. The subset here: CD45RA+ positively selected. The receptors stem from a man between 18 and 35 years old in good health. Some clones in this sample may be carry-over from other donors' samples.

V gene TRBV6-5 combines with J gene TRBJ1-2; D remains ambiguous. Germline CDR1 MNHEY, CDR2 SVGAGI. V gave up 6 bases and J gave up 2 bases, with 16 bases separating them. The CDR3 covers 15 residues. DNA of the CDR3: TGTGCCAGCAGGAGGCGGGGAAGGGTAAACTATGGCTACACCTTC. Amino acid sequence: CASRRRGRVNYGYTF.

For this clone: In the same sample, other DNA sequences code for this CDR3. CDR3 nucleotides: TGTGCCAGCAGCGTGGGTTTTGGGGAGACCCAGTACTTC. Translating gives CASSVGFGETQYF. The chain carries TRBV11-2 and TRBJ2-5; no definite D call. Germline V gene sequence: CDR1 SGHAT, CDR2 FQNNGV. There are 13 residues in the CDR3. Trimming shortened V by 5 bases and J by 5 bases, and 12 bases separated the two germline ends.

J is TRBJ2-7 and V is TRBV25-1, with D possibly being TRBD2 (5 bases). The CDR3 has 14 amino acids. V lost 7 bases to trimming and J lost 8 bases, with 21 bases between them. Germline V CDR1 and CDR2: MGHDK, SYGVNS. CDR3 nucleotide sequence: TGTGCCAGCACCCCACGTGTCGGTGGCGGGCAGCAGTACTTC. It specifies CASTPRVGGGQQYF.

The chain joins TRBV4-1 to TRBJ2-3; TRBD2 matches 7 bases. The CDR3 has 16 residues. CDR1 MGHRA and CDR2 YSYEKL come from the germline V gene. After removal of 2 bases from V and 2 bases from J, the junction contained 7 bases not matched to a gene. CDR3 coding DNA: TGCGCCAGCAGCCAACGGGGTGGGAGGGACACAGATACGCAGTATTTT. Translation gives CASSQRGGRDTDTQYF.

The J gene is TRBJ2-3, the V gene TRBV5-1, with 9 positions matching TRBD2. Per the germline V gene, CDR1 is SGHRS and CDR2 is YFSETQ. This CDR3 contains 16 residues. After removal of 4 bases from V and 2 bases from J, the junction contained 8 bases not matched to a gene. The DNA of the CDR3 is TGCGCCAGCAGCGCTTTGGTAGCGGGAGCCACAGATACGCAGTATTTT. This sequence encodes CASSALVAGATDTQYF.

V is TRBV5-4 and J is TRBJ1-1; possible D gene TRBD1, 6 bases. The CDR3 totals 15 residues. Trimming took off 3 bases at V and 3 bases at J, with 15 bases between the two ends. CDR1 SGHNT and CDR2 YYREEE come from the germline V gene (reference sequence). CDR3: CASSSPGGRDTEAFF. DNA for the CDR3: TGTGCCAGCAGCTCCCCCGGGGGGCGAGACACTGAAGCTTTCTTT.

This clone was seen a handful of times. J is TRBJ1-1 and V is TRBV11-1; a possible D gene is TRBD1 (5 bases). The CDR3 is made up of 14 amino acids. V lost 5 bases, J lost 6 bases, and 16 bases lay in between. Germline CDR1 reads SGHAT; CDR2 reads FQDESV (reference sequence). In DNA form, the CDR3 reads TGTGCCAGCAGCAAGAGGGCAGGGACTGCTGAAGCTTTCTTT. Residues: CASSKRAGTAEAFF. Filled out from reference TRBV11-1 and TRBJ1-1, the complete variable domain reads EAEVAQSPRYKITEKSQAVAFWCDPISGHATLYWYRQILGQGPELLVQFQDESVVDDSQLPKDRFSAERLKGVDSTLKIQPAELGDSAMYLCASSKRAGTAEAFFGQGTRLTVV.

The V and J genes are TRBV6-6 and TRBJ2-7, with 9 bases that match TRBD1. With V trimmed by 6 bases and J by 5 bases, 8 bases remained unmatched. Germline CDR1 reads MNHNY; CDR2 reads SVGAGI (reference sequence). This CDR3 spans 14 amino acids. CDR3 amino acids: CASSIPGQGNEQYF. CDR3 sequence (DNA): TGTGCCAGCAGCATTCCAGGACAGGGGAACGAGCAGTACTTC.

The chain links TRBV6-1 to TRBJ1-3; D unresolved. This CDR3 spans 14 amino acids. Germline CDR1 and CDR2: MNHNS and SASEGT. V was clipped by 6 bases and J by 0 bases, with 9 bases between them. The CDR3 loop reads CASRQAFSGNTIYF. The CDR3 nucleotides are TGTGCCAGCAGGCAGGCGTTCTCTGGAAACACCATATATTTT.

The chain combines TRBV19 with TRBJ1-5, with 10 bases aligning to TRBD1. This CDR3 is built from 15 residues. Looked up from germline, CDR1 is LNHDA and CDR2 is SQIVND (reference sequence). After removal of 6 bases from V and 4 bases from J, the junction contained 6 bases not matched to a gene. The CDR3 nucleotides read TGTGCCAGTAGAAATGACAGGGGGCTTAATCAGCCCCAGCATTTT. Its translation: CASRNDRGLNQPQHF.

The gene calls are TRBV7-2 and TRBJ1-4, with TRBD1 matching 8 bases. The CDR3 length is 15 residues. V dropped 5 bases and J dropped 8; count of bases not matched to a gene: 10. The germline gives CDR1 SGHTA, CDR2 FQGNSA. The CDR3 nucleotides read TGTGCCAGCAGCACACAGGACAGGGACGGCGAAAAACTGTTTTTT. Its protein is CASSTQDRDGEKLFF.